A single sample is the source of the 13 T cell receptor beta chains below, sequenced in a study of CD8 T cells in ankylosing spondylitis. TCRdb fed the 5' RACE reads into MiXCR, producing one record per CDR3 protein. The sample gives a few hundred thousand distinct CDR3 sequences, over 9.5% of which show up once; roughly a fifth is in the top ten. The specimen was blood, either unsorted or a sorted T cell fraction (not recorded which). The receptor set was obtained from a male donor with ankylosing spondylitis or in good health (not recorded which).

This clonotype has a handful of counts. The rearrangement uses TRBV9 and TRBJ2-7; D call uncertain. The length of the CDR3 is 16 residues. Trimming shortened V by 0 bases and J by 3 bases, and 16 bases separated the two germline ends. Germline V CDR1 and CDR2: SGDLS, YYNGEE. Here the CDR3 DNA reads TGTGCCAGCAGCGTAGTCTGGGCTCGACACATCTACGAGCAGTACTTC. It specifies CASSVVWARHIYEQYF.

This clonotype was recorded at least ten times. The V gene is TRBV5-1, the J gene TRBJ2-1, with a tentative D call TRBD2 (5 bases). Germline CDR1 SGHRS, CDR2 YFSETQ. The CDR3 runs to 14 residues. Trimming left V 4 bases short and J 8 bases short, with 16 bases between. CDR3 DNA sequence: TGCGCCAGCAGCCCTCCGCCCGGGGAAGATGAGCAGTTCTTC. It is translated as CASSPPPGEDEQFF.

This clonotype has at least ten counts. The CDR3 here is CASSPPTGRETQYF. In DNA, the CDR3 is TGTGCCAGCAGCCCCCCGACAGGGCGAGAGACCCAGTACTTC. The chain links TRBV4-2 to TRBJ2-5; TRBD1 aligns across 7 bases. J lost 4 bases, V lost 4 bases, and 6 bases had no gene match. CDR1 and CDR2 (germline): LGHNA, YNFKEQ. The CDR3 sequence is 14 residues long.

This clonotype was counted ten times or more. The CDR3: CASSSLDTQYF. CDR3 nucleotides: TGTGCCAGCAGTTCATTGGATACGCAGTATTTT. The chain combines TRBV6-5 with TRBJ2-3; D remains unclear. The length of the CDR3 is 11 residues. Trimming took 4 bases from V and 6 from J, leaving 5 bases between them. Germline V CDR1 and CDR2: MNHEY, SVGAGI.

This clonotype was observed many times. The chain links TRBV5-1 to TRBJ1-2; 9 bases line up with TRBD1. The ends lost 4 bases at V and 8 bases at J; junction bases unmatched: 6. The germline gives CDR1 SGHRS, CDR2 YFSETQ. The CDR3 runs 13 residues. CDR3: CASSTGTGNGYTF. The CDR3 nucleotides are TGCGCCAGCAGCACCGGGACAGGGAACGGCTACACCTTC.

Many counts were recorded for this clonotype. The chain has TRBV12-3 or TRBV12-4 and TRBJ2-1; tentatively, D is TRBD1 or TRBD2 (6 bases each). CDR3 length: 14 residues. Trimming removed 8 bases at V and 4 bases at J, with 15 bases between. CDR3 residues: CASGPGAPYNEQFF. Here the CDR3 DNA reads TGTGCCAGCGGACCGGGGGCTCCTTACAATGAGCAGTTCTTC.

The chain links TRBV7-2 to TRBJ2-5, with D perhaps assigned TRBD1 or TRBD2 (5 bases each). Germline V lookup: CDR1 SGHTA, CDR2 FQGNSA. The length of the CDR3 is 15 residues. Between the trimmed V and J ends, which lost 3 bases and 2 bases, there was a span of 13 bases. The CDR3 region has the DNA TGTGCCAGCAGCTTGTCTGGGACGCCACAAGAGACCCAGTACTTC. Its translation is CASSLSGTPQETQYF. The full variable domain, with the rest looked up from reference TRBV7-2 and TRBJ2-5, is GAGVSQSPSNKVTEKGKDVELRCDPISGHTALYWYRQSLGQGLEFLIYFQGNSAPDKSGLPSDRFSAERTGGSVSTLTIQRTQQEDSAVYLCASSLSGTPQETQYFGPGTRLLVL.

This chain links TRBV20-1 with TRBJ1-2, with 8 bases fitting TRBD1. The CDR3 loop spans 16 amino acids. CDR1 and CDR2 from the germline V gene are DFQATT and SNEGSKA (reference sequence). V was clipped by 0 bases and J by 3 bases; unmatched bases: 9. CDR3 DNA: TGCAGTGCTAGAGACCCTCCGGGACAGGCATACTATGGCTACACCTTC. Translation gives CSARDPPGQAYYGYTF.

V is TRBV4-2 and J is TRBJ2-1; tentatively, D is TRBD2 (5 bases). This CDR3 is built from 15 residues. V was shortened by 1 base and J by 1 base, with 8 bases between the two germline ends. Germline V gene data show CDR1 as LGHNA and CDR2 as YNFKEQ. The CDR3: CASSQVRVSYNEQFF. DNA for the CDR3: TGTGCCAGCAGCCAAGTGAGGGTTTCCTACAATGAGCAGTTCTTC.

This clonotype was seen a few times. The gene calls are TRBV30 and TRBJ1-6; 12 bases align to TRBD1. Germline V gene lookup returns CDR1 GTSNPN and CDR2 SVGIG (reference sequence). The V segment lost 3 bases and the J segment 5 bases; nucleotides outside the gene matches: 8. The CDR3 consists of 17 residues. The CDR3 sequence is CAWRAAGQGAHNSPLHF. As DNA, the CDR3 is TGTGCCTGGAGAGCCGCGGGACAGGGGGCCCATAATTCACCCCTCCACTTT.

The V gene is TRBV7-2, the J gene TRBJ2-7; D ambiguous. Trimming took 4 bases from V and 6 from J, leaving 13 bases between them. Germline CDR1 and CDR2: SGHTA and FQGNSA. There are 13 residues in the CDR3. CDR3 amino acids: CASSSPGTGEQYF. For the CDR3, the DNA is TGTGCCAGCAGCTCTCCGGGTACGGGCGAGCAGTACTTC. The full variable domain, in which reference TRBV7-2 and TRBJ2-7 provide the parts outside the CDR3, is GAGVSQSPSNKVTEKGKDVELRCDPISGHTALYWYRQSLGQGLEFLIYFQGNSAPDKSGLPSDRFSAERTGGSVSTLTIQRTQQEDSAVYLCASSSPGTGEQYFGPGTRLTVT.

The chain is built from TRBV28 and TRBJ2-7; D possibly matches TRBD1 or TRBD2 (5 bases each). Germline CDR1 MDHEN, CDR2 SYDVKM. Trimming removed 9 bases at V and 0 bases at J, with 15 bases between. CDR3 length: 14 amino acids. The CDR3 loop reads CARGSGLLSYEQYF. The CDR3 DNA is TGTGCCAGGGGCTCGGGGCTGCTCTCCTACGAGCAGTACTTC.

The chain links TRBV7-9 to TRBJ2-3; TRBD1 might be the D (6 bases). V dropped 5 bases and J dropped 0 bases, with 12 bases sitting between them. Germline loops: CDR1 SEHNR, CDR2 FQNEAQ (reference sequence). This CDR3 is built from 15 residues. Here the CDR3 reads CASSPRGISTDTQYF. Written as DNA, the CDR3 is TGTGCCAGCAGCCCCAGGGGTATAAGCACAGATACGCAGTATTTT.